These 27 T cell receptor beta chains share one sample of origin, sequenced in a study of T cells after posttransplantation cyclophosphamide. Measured with immunoSEQ multiplex PCR; TCRdb has only the in-frame clones, and not every one. The sample was found to contain tens of thousands of clones, and every one recurs. Sequencing was carried out using PBMCs. The receptors shown here come from a woman aged 55-70 years in good health, CMV-negative, and a related stem cell transplant donor.

Ten or more counts support this clone. The V call is TRBV10-2, the J call TRBJ1-5; 7 bases are a match to TRBD1. The CDR3 is 12 residues long. The germline V gene has CDR1 WSHSY and CDR2 SAAADI. V dropped 4 bases and J dropped 11; count of bases not matched to a gene: 5. CDR3: CASSGQGPAQHF. The CDR3 DNA reads as TGCGCCAGCAGTGGACAGGGCCCAGCCCAGCATTTT.

This clone was picked up many times. The chain links TRBV10-2 to TRBJ2-7, with no clear D. This CDR3 comprises 13 residues. The V end lost 3 bases, the J end lost 2 bases, and 8 bases lay between the germline ends. Germline V gives CDR1 WSHSY, CDR2 SAAADI. Here the CDR3 reads CASSDRVTYEQYF. The CDR3 DNA reads as TGCGCCAGCAGTGATAGGGTTACCTACGAGCAGTACTTC.

At least ten counts were recorded for this clone. The chain carries TRBV4-3 and TRBJ1-1; 9 bases are a match to TRBD1. CDR1 is LGHNA and CDR2 is YSLEER in the germline V gene. The CDR3 loop spans 15 amino acids. The V and J ends lost 5 bases and 2 bases, in that order; junction bases with no gene match: 6. CDR3: CASSYRDRVNTEAFF. In DNA form, the CDR3 reads TGCGCCAGCAGCTACCGGGACAGGGTCAACACTGAAGCTTTCTTT.

In its sample, this clone was seen a few times. The chain couples TRBV12-3 or TRBV12-4 to TRBJ2-5, with a weak D call TRBD2 (5 bases). Between the trimmed V and J ends, which lost 1 base and 7 bases, there was a span of 13 bases. The CDR3 extends over 14 amino acids. The CDR3 spells CASSLELDFATQYF. The CDR3 nucleotides are TGTGCCAGCAGTTTAGAACTAGACTTTGCGACCCAGTACTTC.

There are many counts of this clone. This chain connects TRBV7-2 to TRBJ1-4; possible D gene TRBD1, 5 bases. V was cut by 5 bases and J by 6 bases, with 10 bases left in between. This CDR3 comprises 13 residues. Germline-derived CDR1 and CDR2 are SGHTA and FQGNSA. The CDR3 bases are TGTGCCAGCAGCCGGGGGTTCTATGAAAAACTGTTTTTT. Protein sequence: CASSRGFYEKLFF.

This clone was recorded at least ten times. The rearrangement joins TRBV6-1 to TRBJ1-1; TRBD1 might be the D (5 bases). Germline CDR1 is MNHNS and CDR2 is SASEGT. The CDR3 has 14 residues. V dropped 1 base and J dropped 1 base, with 7 bases sitting between them. The CDR3 coding sequence is TGTGCCAGCAGTGAAGTGACAGCGAACACTGAAGCTTTCTTT. It is translated as CASSEVTANTEAFF.

This clone occurred many times. The CDR3: CASSGVLWTSGNEQFF. As DNA, the CDR3 is TGTGCCAGCAGTGGGGTCCTATGGACTAGCGGGAATGAGCAGTTCTTC. The chain joins TRBV28 to TRBJ2-1; 11 bases are a match to TRBD2. CDR1 and CDR2 from the germline V gene are MDHEN and SYDVKM. This CDR3 spans 16 amino acids. Trimming removed 5 bases from V and 7 bases from J; junction bases left unmatched: 10.

This clone occurred many times. This chain connects TRBV6-8 to TRBJ2-7, with D possibly matching TRBD2 (5 bases). Trimming removed 4 bases at V and 3 bases at J, with 16 bases between. CDR3 size: 15 residues. Germline CDR1 is MNHGY and CDR2 is SAAAGT. The CDR3 here is CASSFPSSLNYEQYF. The CDR3 DNA is TGTGCCAGCAGTTTCCCTAGCAGCCTTAACTACGAGCAGTACTTC.

This clone was seen at least ten times. This CDR3 is CASSRQVNTEAFF. The CDR3 DNA follows: TGTGCCAGCTCCCGACAGGTGAACACTGAAGCTTTCTTT. The chain links TRBV12-3 or TRBV12-4 to TRBJ1-1, with a possible D match to TRBD1 (6 bases). The CDR3 totals 13 residues. V was cut by 8 bases and J by 0 bases, with 10 bases left in between.

At least ten counts were recorded for this clone. V gene TRBV5-6 combines with J gene TRBJ1-1; D gene uncertain. The V and J ends lost 6 bases and 1 base respectively, with 13 bases between them. The CDR3 totals 14 residues. CDR1 SGHDT and CDR2 YYEEEE come from the germline V gene. The CDR3 bases are TGTGCCAGCACCTTATTAAAACAGAACACTGAAGCTTTCTTT. As protein: CASTLLKQNTEAFF.

This clone was seen at least ten times. This sequence joins TRBV27 and TRBJ1-1; TRBD1 aligns across 9 bases. The CDR3 length is 17 residues. Germline lookup yields CDR1 MNHEY and CDR2 SMNVEV (reference sequence). Trimming removed 6 bases from V and 6 bases from J; junction bases left unmatched: 17. The CDR3 DNA is TGTGCCAGCAGAGTTTTGGGGCCGGGACAGGGAGGCTCTGAAGCTTTCTTT. Translated: CASRVLGPGQGGSEAFF.

This clone was recorded many times. This sequence joins TRBV7-2 and TRBJ1-2, with 7 bases aligning to TRBD1. There are 14 residues in the CDR3. Germline loops: CDR1 SGHTA, CDR2 FQGNSA. The junction had 11 bases not matched to a gene; V was cut back by 5 bases and J by 8 bases. The CDR3 nucleotides are TGTGCCAGCAGCGCACCGGGACAGCCATGGGGCTACACCTTC. Its translation is CASSAPGQPWGYTF.

In its sample, this clone was seen many times. V and J are TRBV6-1 and TRBJ2-3; the match to TRBD1 covers 8 bases. V shed 10 bases, J shed 4 bases, and the junction held 13 bases outside the gene matches. This CDR3 spans 15 amino acids. Germline-derived CDR1 and CDR2 are MNHNS and SASEGT. CDR3 in DNA: TGTGCCACCATGGGGACAGGAAATTTCGCAGATACGCAGTATTTT. Its translation: CATMGTGNFADTQYF.

This clone was observed a few times. The chain combines TRBV7-9 with TRBJ1-5; the D gene is possibly TRBD1 (6 bases). Germline V CDR1 and CDR2: SEHNR, FQNEAQ (reference sequence). There are 17 residues in the CDR3. CDR3 bases: TGTGCAAGTCGCATTCAATCGCGGGGGCTGGGGCGACAGCCCCAGCATTTT. Translated, it gives CASRIQSRGLGRQPQHF.

This clone occurred many times. J is TRBJ2-7 and V is TRBV5-1; 7 positions match TRBD1. CDR3 size: 14 residues. From germline, CDR1 is SGHRS and CDR2 YFSETQ. The J segment lost 7 bases and the V segment lost 2 bases, leaving 9 bases of the junction unmatched. CDR3 residues: CASSFSQGFGEQYF. The CDR3 nucleotides are TGCGCCAGCAGCTTCTCACAGGGGTTCGGGGAGCAGTACTTC.

In this sample, this clone turned up many times. The chain couples TRBV5-4 to TRBJ2-4, with 10 bases that match TRBD2. Germline V gives CDR1 SGHNT, CDR2 YYREEE (reference sequence). CDR3 length: 16 residues. Trimming cost V 0 bases and J 8 bases; bases outside gene matches: 8. In nucleotides, the CDR3 is TGTGCCAGCAGCTTGGAAGCGGGGGGGCGAGGATACATTCAGTACTTC. Translated: CASSLEAGGRGYIQYF.

This clone came up many times. V usage is TRBV14 and J usage is TRBJ1-4, with D perhaps TRBD1 (6 bases). V lost 4 bases to trimming and J lost 10 bases, with 16 bases between them. Germline lookup yields CDR1 SGHDN and CDR2 FVKESK. CDR3 length: 14 residues. CDR3 DNA sequence: TGTGCCAGCAGCCTGATGGGGGCGTCCGGAAAACTGTTTTTT. Its protein product is CASSLMGASGKLFF.

This clone was seen repeatedly, ten times or more. The chain employs TRBV6-1 and TRBJ2-7; 12 positions match TRBD1. This CDR3 is 14 amino acids long. Germline values: CDR1 MNHNS, CDR2 SASEGT. Losses at the gene ends were 3 bases for V and 7 bases for J; bases not matched to a gene: 4. CDR3 bases: TGTGCCAGCAGTGAGGGACAGGGGGCGCGAGAGCAGTACTTC. Its translation: CASSEGQGAREQYF.

This clone showed up many times. J is TRBJ2-7 and V is TRBV19; TRBD1 is a possible D gene (6 bases). CDR3 length equals 12 residues. Germline CDR1 LNHDA, CDR2 SQIVND (reference sequence). The V and J ends lost 6 bases and 3 bases respectively, with 9 bases between them. The CDR3, as DNA: TGTGCCAGTAGGGACAGCCTCTACGAGCAGTACTTC. This translates into CASRDSLYEQYF.

This clone was found many times. V is TRBV10-3 and J is TRBJ2-5; the D gene is possibly TRBD2 (5 bases). Per the germline V gene, CDR1 is ENHRY and CDR2 is SYGVKD. V was shortened by 3 bases and J by 5 bases, with 13 bases between the two germline ends. The CDR3 is 14 amino acids. The chain's CDR3 is CAISEVETGETQYF. Here the CDR3 DNA reads TGTGCCATCAGTGAAGTCGAGACGGGGGAGACCCAGTACTTC.

This clone was seen repeatedly, ten times or more. The V call is TRBV19, the J call TRBJ1-3; D unresolved. The CDR3 covers 14 residues. Between the trimmed V and J ends, which lost 4 bases and 2 bases, there was a span of 9 bases. The germline V gene has CDR1 LNHDA and CDR2 SQIVND (reference sequence). The chain's CDR3 is CASSKQSPGNTIYF. CDR3 nucleotides: TGTGCCAGTAGTAAACAGAGCCCTGGAAACACCATATATTTT.

This clone was recorded at least ten times. The chain links TRBV7-9 to TRBJ1-1; TRBD1 might be the D (6 bases). Germline loops: CDR1 SEHNR, CDR2 FQNEAQ (reference sequence). V was shortened by 3 bases and J by 4 bases, with 9 bases between the two germline ends. CDR3 length: 13 residues. The CDR3 spells CASSFKTGTEAFF. The CDR3 coding sequence is TGTGCCAGCAGCTTCAAGACAGGCACTGAAGCTTTCTTT.

This clone appeared many times. V is TRBV9 and J is TRBJ2-7; tentatively, D is TRBD2 (5 bases). V gave up 0 bases and J gave up 3 bases, with 13 bases separating them. The CDR3 is 15 amino acids. The V gene's germline CDR1 is SGDLS and CDR2 YYNGEE. CDR3 amino acids: CASSVAVTTNYEQYF. CDR3 DNA sequence: TGTGCCAGCAGCGTAGCGGTGACTACAAACTACGAGCAGTACTTC. The whole variable domain, filled in from reference TRBV9 and TRBJ2-7, reads DSGVTQTPKHLITATGQRVTLRCSPRSGDLSVYWYQQSLDQGLQFLIQYYNGEERAKGNILERFSAQQFPDLHSELNLSSLELGDSALYFCASSVAVTTNYEQYFGPGTRLTVT.

This clone was recorded many times. This chain joins TRBV7-3 and TRBJ2-2, with 7 positions matching TRBD1. J gave up 1 base and V 2 bases, and 4 bases lay outside the gene matches. Germline-derived CDR1 and CDR2 are SGHTA and FQGTGA. This CDR3 is 16 amino acids long. The CDR3 nucleotides read TGTGCCAGCAGCTTATTAGGGGACAGGAACACCGGGGAGCTGTTTTTT. It yields the protein CASSLLGDRNTGELFF.

The chain uses TRBV15 and TRBJ2-2; D is unclear. This CDR3 has 13 amino acids. CDR1 and CDR2 (germline): LNHNV, YYDKDF (reference sequence). Trimming left V 5 bases short and J 10 bases short, with 14 bases between. CDR3 in amino acids: CATSGPSSTELFF. For the CDR3, the DNA is TGTGCCACCAGCGGGCCATCCTCGACGGAGCTGTTTTTT.

This clone was found many times. The chain's CDR3 is CASVRRENTGELFF. The CDR3 DNA is TGTGCCAGTGTCCGCAGGGAGAACACCGGGGAGCTGTTTTTT. V usage is TRBV19 and J usage is TRBJ2-2; TRBD1 is a possible D gene (5 bases). The CDR3 runs to 14 residues. Trimming pared 8 bases from V and 1 base from J, leaving 11 bases between. Germline CDR1 LNHDA, CDR2 SQIVND (reference sequence).

This clone was counted many times. V gene TRBV28 combines with J gene TRBJ1-2; possible D gene TRBD1, 5 bases. V was shortened by 2 bases and J by 0 bases, with 13 bases between the two germline ends. Germline lookup yields CDR1 MDHEN and CDR2 SYDVKM. This CDR3 has 16 amino acids. CDR3 sequence (DNA): TGTGCCAGCAGTTTAATGGGGACTTTTTCTAACTATGGCTACACCTTC. Translated: CASSLMGTFSNYGYTF.